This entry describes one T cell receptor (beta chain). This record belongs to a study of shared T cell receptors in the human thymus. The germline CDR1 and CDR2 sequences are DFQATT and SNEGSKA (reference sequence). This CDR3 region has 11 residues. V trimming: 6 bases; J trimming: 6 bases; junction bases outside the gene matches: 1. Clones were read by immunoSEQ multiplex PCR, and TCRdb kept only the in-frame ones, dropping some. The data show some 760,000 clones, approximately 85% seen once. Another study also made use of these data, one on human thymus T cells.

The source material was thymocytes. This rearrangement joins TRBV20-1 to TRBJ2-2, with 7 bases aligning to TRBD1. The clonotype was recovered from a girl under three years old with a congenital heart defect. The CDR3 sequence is CSAQGAGELFF. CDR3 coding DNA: TGCAGTGCCCAGGGGGCCGGGGAGCTGTTTTTT.